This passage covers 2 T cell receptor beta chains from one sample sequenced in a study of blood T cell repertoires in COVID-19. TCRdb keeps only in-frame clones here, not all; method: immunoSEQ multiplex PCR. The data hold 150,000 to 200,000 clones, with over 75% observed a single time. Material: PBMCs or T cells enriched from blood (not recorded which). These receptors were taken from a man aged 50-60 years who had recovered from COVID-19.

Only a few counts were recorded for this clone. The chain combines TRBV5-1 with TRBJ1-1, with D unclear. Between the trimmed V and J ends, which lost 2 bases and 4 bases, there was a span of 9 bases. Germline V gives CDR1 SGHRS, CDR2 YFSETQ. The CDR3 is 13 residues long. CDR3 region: CASSFTAGTEAFF. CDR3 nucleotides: TGCGCCAGCAGCTTCACCGCGGGCACTGAAGCTTTCTTT.

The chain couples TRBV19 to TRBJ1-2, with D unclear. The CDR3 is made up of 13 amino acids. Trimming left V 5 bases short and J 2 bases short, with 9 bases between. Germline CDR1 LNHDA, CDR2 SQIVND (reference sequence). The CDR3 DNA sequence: TGTGCCAGTAGTTTCCAGGAAAACTATGGCTACACCTTC. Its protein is CASSFQENYGYTF. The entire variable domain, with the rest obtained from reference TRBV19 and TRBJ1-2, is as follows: DGGITQSPKYLFRKEGQNVTLSCEQNLNHDAMYWYRQDPGQGLRLIYYSQIVNDFQKGDIAEGYSVSREKKESFPLTVTSAQKNPTAFYLCASSFQENYGYTFGSGTRLTVV.